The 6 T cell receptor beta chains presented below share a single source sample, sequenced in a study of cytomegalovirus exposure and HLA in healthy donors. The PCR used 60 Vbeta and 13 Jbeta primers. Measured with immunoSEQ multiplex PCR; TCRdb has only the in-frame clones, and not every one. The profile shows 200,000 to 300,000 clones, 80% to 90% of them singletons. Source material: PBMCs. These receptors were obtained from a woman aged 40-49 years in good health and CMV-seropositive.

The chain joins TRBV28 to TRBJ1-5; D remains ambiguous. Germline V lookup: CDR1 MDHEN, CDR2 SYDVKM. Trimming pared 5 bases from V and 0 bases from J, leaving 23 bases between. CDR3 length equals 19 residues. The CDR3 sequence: CASSRSTGSRLSSNQPQHF. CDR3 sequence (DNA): TGTGCCAGCAGTCGTTCGACCGGGAGTCGTCTCTCTAGCAATCAGCCCCAGCATTTT. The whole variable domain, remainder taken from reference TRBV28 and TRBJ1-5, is DVKVTQSSRYLVKRTGEKVFLECVQDMDHENMFWYRQDPGLGLRLIYFSYDVKMKEKGDIPEGYSVSREKKERFSLILESASTNQTSMYLCASSRSTGSRLSSNQPQHFGDGTRLSIL.

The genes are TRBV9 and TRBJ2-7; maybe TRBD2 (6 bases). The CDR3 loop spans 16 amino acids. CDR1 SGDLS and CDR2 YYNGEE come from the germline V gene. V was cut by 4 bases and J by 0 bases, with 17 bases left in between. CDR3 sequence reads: CASSISGTSNSYEQYF. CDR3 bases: TGTGCCAGCAGCATTTCCGGGACTTCCAACTCCTACGAGCAGTACTTC.

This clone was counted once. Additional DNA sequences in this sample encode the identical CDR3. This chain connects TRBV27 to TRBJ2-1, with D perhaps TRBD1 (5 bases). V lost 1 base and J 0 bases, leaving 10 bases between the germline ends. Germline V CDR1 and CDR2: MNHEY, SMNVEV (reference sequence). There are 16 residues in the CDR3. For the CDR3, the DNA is TGTGCCAGCAGTTTATATGTAACAGGCTCCTACAATGAGCAGTTCTTC. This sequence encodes CASSLYVTGSYNEQFF.

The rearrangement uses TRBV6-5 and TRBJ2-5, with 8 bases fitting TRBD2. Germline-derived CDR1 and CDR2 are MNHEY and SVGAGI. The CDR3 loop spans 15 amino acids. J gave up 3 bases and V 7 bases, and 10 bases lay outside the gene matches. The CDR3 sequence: CASNGAGGGEETQYF. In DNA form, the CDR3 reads TGTGCCAGCAATGGGGCGGGAGGAGGAGAAGAGACCCAGTACTTC.

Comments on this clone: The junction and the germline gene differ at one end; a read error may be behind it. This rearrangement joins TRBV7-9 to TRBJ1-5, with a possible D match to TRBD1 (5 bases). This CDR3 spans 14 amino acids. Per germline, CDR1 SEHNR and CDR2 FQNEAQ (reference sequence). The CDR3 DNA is TGTTCCAGCAGCTTAGTAGGGGGCAATCAGCCCCAGCATTTT. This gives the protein CSSSLVGGNQPQHF.

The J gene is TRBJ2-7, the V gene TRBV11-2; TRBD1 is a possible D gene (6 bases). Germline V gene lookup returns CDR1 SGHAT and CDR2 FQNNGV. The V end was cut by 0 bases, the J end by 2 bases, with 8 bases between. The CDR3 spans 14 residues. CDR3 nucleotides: TGTGCCAGCAGCTTAGAGGACAGAGCCTACGAGCAGTACTTC. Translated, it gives CASSLEDRAYEQYF.